Following are 22 T cell receptor beta chains from one sample sequenced in a study of radiotherapy plus CTLA-4 blockade in lung cancer. Only in-frame clones appear in the TCRdb table, and some are missing; sequencing was by immunoSEQ multiplex PCR. There are 30,000 or so clones in the sample; 60% to 80% occur only once, and 4.7% lies in the top ten. The sample in question was peripheral blood, obtained from a patient treated with radiotherapy plus ipilimumab. All receptors derive from a human donor with non-small cell lung cancer whose response to radiotherapy plus ipilimumab could not be evaluated.

This sequence joins TRBV5-4 and TRBJ2-2; TRBD2 matches 10 bases. The germline V gene encodes CDR1 SGHNT and CDR2 YYREEE (reference sequence). This CDR3 contains 17 residues. V gave up 4 bases and J gave up 6 bases; unmatched junction bases: 12. The CDR3, as DNA: TGTGCCAGCAGCCCCTCGGGAGCGGGAGGGGTTCCCGGGGAGCTGTTTTTT. Translating gives CASSPSGAGGVPGELFF.

The chain uses TRBV27 and TRBJ1-4; the match to TRBD1 covers 8 bases. The V gene end was trimmed by 5 bases and the J gene end by 7 bases; junction bases not matched to a gene: 6. From germline, CDR1 is MNHEY and CDR2 SMNVEV (reference sequence). The CDR3 runs 14 residues. CDR3: CASSPDRVGEKLFF. The CDR3 DNA is TGTGCCAGCAGTCCGGACAGGGTGGGTGAAAAACTGTTTTTT.

This clone was counted only a few times. The chain is built from TRBV4-3 and TRBJ2-1; D call uncertain. The CDR3 covers 14 residues. V lost 3 bases to trimming and J lost 5 bases, with 11 bases between them. Germline CDR1 LGHNA, CDR2 YSLEER. The CDR3 DNA follows: TGCGCCAGCAGCCAGTTAACAGCCAACAATGAGCAGTTCTTC. It encodes CASSQLTANNEQFF.

V and J are TRBV2 and TRBJ1-6, with 8 positions matching TRBD1. The CDR3 covers 15 residues. The V segment lost 2 bases and the J segment 7 bases; nucleotides outside the gene matches: 4. Germline V lookup: CDR1 SNHLY, CDR2 FYNNEI. Written as DNA, the CDR3 is TGTGCCAGCAGTGAAACAGGGGGTCGAAATTCACCCCTCCACTTT. Amino acids: CASSETGGRNSPLHF. The whole variable domain, filled in from reference TRBV2 and TRBJ1-6, reads EPEVTQTPSHQVTQMGQEVILRCVPISNHLYFYWYRQILGQKVEFLVSFYNNEISEKSEIFDDQFSVERPDGSNFTLKIRSTKLEDSAMYFCASSETGGRNSPLHFGNGTRLTVT.

The CDR3 DNA reads as TGCGCCAGCAGCTTGGATTCGCGGCAGTATGGCTACACCTTC. It is translated as CASSLDSRQYGYTF. The chain recombines TRBV5-1 with TRBJ1-2, with D unclear. V lost 0 bases, J lost 5 bases, and 11 bases lay in between. Germline assignment: CDR1 SGHRS and CDR2 YFSETQ. This CDR3 is 14 amino acids long.

The rearrangement links TRBV28 to TRBJ1-1; the match to TRBD1 covers 9 bases. The V and J ends lost 6 bases and 4 bases, in that order; junction bases with no gene match: 6. The CDR3 is 14 residues long. Germline V gene data show CDR1 as MDHEN and CDR2 as SYDVKM. CDR3 amino acids: CASSIGTGFTEAFF. CDR3 bases: TGTGCCAGCAGCATCGGGACAGGGTTCACTGAAGCTTTCTTT. The entire variable domain, with the rest obtained from reference TRBV28 and TRBJ1-1, is as follows: DVKVTQSSRYLVKRTGEKVFLECVQDMDHENMFWYRQDPGLGLRLIYFSYDVKMKEKGDIPEGYSVSREKKERFSLILESASTNQTSMYLCASSIGTGFTEAFFGQGTRLTVV.

This clone was seen a handful of times. Other DNA sequences of this sample code for an identical CDR3. The rearrangement links TRBV7-9 to TRBJ1-1; D perhaps matches TRBD1 (6 bases). The CDR3 has 14 amino acids. Trimming took 3 bases from V and 1 from J, leaving 9 bases between them. Germline lookup yields CDR1 SEHNR and CDR2 FQNEAQ (reference sequence). CDR3 region: CASSLTGGNTEAFF. CDR3 sequence (DNA): TGTGCCAGCAGCTTGACAGGCGGGAACACTGAAGCTTTCTTT.

This sequence joins TRBV18 and TRBJ2-7, with TRBD1 matching over 10 bases. Germline CDR1 and CDR2: KGHSH and LQKENI. V was pared by 3 bases and J by 12 bases, with 5 bases of the junction left unmatched. The CDR3 length is 12 residues. The CDR3 loop is CASSPGQGEPYF. In DNA form, the CDR3 reads TGTGCCAGCTCACCCGGACAGGGGGAACCGTACTTC.

The rearrangement joins TRBV6-5 to TRBJ2-3; maybe TRBD2 (5 bases). V was pared by 6 bases and J by 4 bases, with 11 bases between. Looked up from germline, CDR1 is MNHEY and CDR2 is SVGAGI. This CDR3 has 13 amino acids. As DNA, the CDR3 is TGTGCCAGCAGCGGGGAAGAGGCAGATACGCAGTATTTT. Residues: CASSGEEADTQYF.

This clone occurred once. This sequence joins TRBV27 and TRBJ2-7; 15 bases match TRBD2. The CDR3 is made up of 16 amino acids. Trimming cost V 5 bases and J 6 bases; bases outside gene matches: 8. Germline V lookup: CDR1 MNHEY, CDR2 SMNVEV (reference sequence). The CDR3 DNA reads TGTGCCAGCAGTCTCCGGACTAGCGGGAGGGCCACCGAGCAGTACTTC. It encodes CASSLRTSGRATEQYF.

This clone is deemed medium-sized. The rearrangement joins TRBV10-3 to TRBJ2-7; D unclear. From germline, CDR1 is ENHRY and CDR2 SYGVKD. This CDR3 spans 11 amino acids. Trimming left V 0 bases short and J 6 bases short, with 3 bases between. In nucleotides, the CDR3 is TGTGCCATCAGTGAGTCCGGCGAGCAGTACTTC. It translates to CAISESGEQYF.

This CDR3 is CASSFEGTTGELFF. The CDR3 DNA is TGCGCCAGCAGCTTTGAGGGAACTACCGGGGAGCTGTTTTTT. The chain links TRBV5-1 to TRBJ2-2, with D perhaps matching TRBD2 (5 bases). The CDR3 has 14 residues. Germline values: CDR1 SGHRS, CDR2 YFSETQ. V was pared by 2 bases and J by 5 bases, with 10 bases between.

This clone was detected only a few times. The gene calls are TRBV7-3 and TRBJ2-5; possibly TRBD2 for D (5 bases). The V end lost 5 bases, the J end lost 5 bases, and 18 bases lay between the germline ends. CDR3 length: 15 residues. The V gene's germline CDR1 is SGHTA and CDR2 FQGTGA. Here the CDR3 DNA reads TGTGCCAGCAGCACCGGACGGGGTCTTAGCGAGACCCAGTACTTC. This sequence encodes CASSTGRGLSETQYF.

This clone is medium-sized in the sample. The genes are TRBV4-2 and TRBJ1-3; a possible D gene is TRBD1 (6 bases). Trimming took off 3 bases at V and 4 bases at J, with 19 bases between the two ends. Germline V gene sequence: CDR1 LGHNA, CDR2 YNFKEQ. The CDR3 sequence is 17 residues long. The DNA of the CDR3 is TGTGCCAGCAGCCAGGTCCGGGACACCTGGGGAGGAAACACCATATATTTT. Its translation is CASSQVRDTWGGNTIYF.

The rearrangement joins TRBV5-1 to TRBJ2-2; tentative D call: TRBD2 (6 bases). CDR3 length: 15 amino acids. The germline V and J ends were trimmed by 4 bases and 5 bases, with 15 bases remaining between them. Germline CDR1 and CDR2: SGHRS and YFSETQ. The CDR3 bases are TGCGCCAGCAGCCAAGGGGCTAGCGCGACCGGGGAGCTGTTTTTT. Translating it yields CASSQGASATGELFF.

This clone was observed a single time. The chain links TRBV9 to TRBJ2-1, with 9 bases that match TRBD2. CDR3 length equals 15 residues. Trimming removed 2 bases from V and 3 bases from J; junction bases left unmatched: 3. Germline CDR1 is SGDLS and CDR2 is YYNGEE. CDR3 protein: CASSVSGSGYNEQFF. In DNA form, the CDR3 reads TGTGCCAGCAGCGTTAGCGGGAGTGGCTACAATGAGCAGTTCTTC.

The table lists this clone with a few counts. The chain employs TRBV6-6 and TRBJ2-7, with TRBD1 matching 7 bases. The CDR3 sequence is 13 residues long. The ends lost 8 bases at V and 3 bases at J; junction bases unmatched: 7. Germline CDR1 reads MNHNY; CDR2 reads SVGAGI (reference sequence). The CDR3 reads CASSYDRDYEQYF. In DNA, the CDR3 is TGTGCCAGCTCGTATGACAGGGACTACGAGCAGTACTTC.

The CDR3 nucleotides are TGTGCCAGCAGTTTCCTCGCCCGCAGCTACTATGCCTATGGCTACACCTTC. It yields the protein CASSFLARSYYAYGYTF. The V call is TRBV5-4, the J call TRBJ1-2; D unclear. This CDR3 has 17 amino acids. V was pared by 5 bases and J by 4 bases, with 24 bases between. CDR1 and CDR2 from the germline V gene are SGHNT and YYREEE (reference sequence).

This rearrangement joins TRBV27 to TRBJ2-5; 9 nucleotides align to TRBD2. This CDR3 has 15 amino acids. Germline V gives CDR1 MNHEY, CDR2 SMNVEV (reference sequence). J gave up 8 bases and V 5 bases, and 12 bases lay outside the gene matches. The CDR3 protein is CASSRAGGRIGTQYF. CDR3 bases: TGTGCCAGCAGTCGCGCGGGGGGGCGCATCGGAACCCAGTACTTC.

The CDR3 nucleotides are TGTGCCAGCAGTGTCCCCGGGACAGGGTCCTACGAGCAGTACTTC. Translated: CASSVPGTGSYEQYF. The chain recombines TRBV6-6 with TRBJ2-7; 9 bases map to TRBD1. Germline V gene lookup returns CDR1 MNHNY and CDR2 SVGAGI (reference sequence). With V trimmed by 5 bases and J by 1 base, 6 bases remained unmatched. This CDR3 spans 15 amino acids.

As for this clone: One end of the junction varies from germline; a read error may be responsible. V gene TRBV29-1 combines with J gene TRBJ2-5; 9 bases fit TRBD2. CDR3 size: 17 residues. Germline V gene lookup returns CDR1 SQVTM and CDR2 ANQGSEA. CDR3 in DNA: TGCGGCGTTGAAAGCAGGCCTAGCGGGACTTGGGGAGAGACCCAGTACTTC. As protein: CGVESRPSGTWGETQYF. Supplemented by reference TRBV29-1 and TRBJ2-5, the full variable domain reads SAVISQKPSRDICQRGTSLTIQCQVDSQVTMMFWYRQQPGQSLTLIATANQGSEATYESGFVIDKFPISRPNLTFSTLTVSNMSPEDSSIYLCGVESRPSGTWGETQYFGPGTRLLVL.

The rearrangement uses TRBV9 and TRBJ2-3; 8 nucleotides match TRBD2. CDR1 SGDLS and CDR2 YYNGEE come from the germline V gene. Unmatched junction bases numbered 12, after V lost 3 bases and J lost 0 bases. The CDR3 sequence is 18 residues long. The CDR3 DNA follows: TGTGCCAGCAGCGAGCCCCGCACTAGCGGAAGGAGCACAGATACGCAGTATTTT. It translates to CASSEPRTSGRSTDTQYF.